The entry that follows covers one T cell receptor (beta chain) sequence. Its specificity is unknown. The data originate from a study of identifying expanded T cells in peripheral blood. TCRdb's copy holds only in-frame clones and misses some; the assay was immunoSEQ multiplex PCR. Among around 90,000 clones listed, roughly 88% were seen once. V was shortened by 0 bases and J by 6 bases, with 12 bases between the two germline ends. Germline V gene sequence: CDR1 MNHEY, CDR2 SVGAGI. The CDR3 is made up of 15 amino acids. Study outcomes and limitations: Variance in clone template counts between roughly two-week samples significantly increased with total template count across all healthy donors. Technical replicates showed about 1.1 changed clones; two weeks 15 to 20; four weeks 19.

Collection occurred without any documented infections or immune events in donors. Material: blood. The rearrangement joins TRBV6-5 to TRBJ2-1, with unresolved D. This clonotype was obtained from a person aged 18-69 years in good health. As DNA, the CDR3 is TGTGCCAGCAGTTACTCGATGCTAGTATCCAATGAGCAGTTCTTC. Translated, it gives CASSYSMLVSNEQFF.